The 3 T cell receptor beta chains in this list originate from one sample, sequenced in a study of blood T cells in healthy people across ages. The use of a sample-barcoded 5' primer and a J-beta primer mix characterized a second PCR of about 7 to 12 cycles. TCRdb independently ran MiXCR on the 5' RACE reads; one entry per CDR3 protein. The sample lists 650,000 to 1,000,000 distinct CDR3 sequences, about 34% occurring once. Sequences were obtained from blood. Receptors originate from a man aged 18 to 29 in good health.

The CDR3 DNA is TGTGCCAGCAGCTTAGATTCTCCCCGTGGGAATTCACCCCTCCACTTT. Residues: CASSLDSPRGNSPLHF. The rearrangement joins TRBV7-9 to TRBJ1-6; D gene ambiguous. Germline CDR1 reads SEHNR; CDR2 reads FQNEAQ (reference sequence). V was clipped by 1 base and J by 7 bases, with 14 bases between them. CDR3 length: 16 residues.

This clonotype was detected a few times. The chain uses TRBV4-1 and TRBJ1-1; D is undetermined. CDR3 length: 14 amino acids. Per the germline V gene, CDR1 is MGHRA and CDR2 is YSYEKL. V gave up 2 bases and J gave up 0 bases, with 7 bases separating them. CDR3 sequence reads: CASSQREMNTEAFF. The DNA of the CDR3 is TGCGCCAGCAGCCAACGGGAGATGAACACTGAAGCTTTCTTT.

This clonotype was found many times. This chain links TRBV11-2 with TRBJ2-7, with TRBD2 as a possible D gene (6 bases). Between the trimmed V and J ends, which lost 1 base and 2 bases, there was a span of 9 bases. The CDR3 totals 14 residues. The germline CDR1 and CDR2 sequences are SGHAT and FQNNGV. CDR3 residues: CASSLGGDPYEQYF. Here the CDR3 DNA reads TGTGCCAGCAGCTTAGGGGGGGACCCCTACGAGCAGTACTTC.